Following are 2 T cell receptor beta chains from one sample sequenced in a study of CD8 T cells in ankylosing spondylitis. TCRdb independently ran MiXCR on the 5' RACE reads; one entry per CDR3 protein. The table records under 450,000 distinct CDR3 sequences, roughly 20% of them present only once. The material sequenced was blood, either unsorted or a sorted T cell fraction (not recorded which). Receptors were obtained from a male donor with ankylosing spondylitis or in good health (not recorded which).

The V and J genes are TRBV7-9 and TRBJ2-1; D is unresolved. The V end lost 4 bases, the J end lost 8 bases, and 9 bases lay between the germline ends. The germline CDR1 and CDR2 sequences are SEHNR and FQNEAQ (reference sequence). CDR3 size: 12 residues. CDR3 loop: CASSWAGYEQFF. CDR3 nucleotides: TGTGCCAGCAGCTGGGCCGGTTATGAGCAGTTCTTC. The whole variable domain, filled in from reference TRBV7-9 and TRBJ2-1, reads DTGVSQNPRHKITKRGQNVTFRCDPISEHNRLYWYRQTLGQGPEFLTYFQNEAQLEKSRLLSDRFSAERPKGSFSTLEIQRTEQGDSAMYLCASSWAGYEQFFGPGTRLTVL.

This clonotype was detected many times. The CDR3 spells CASSYSGYTGELFF. DNA of the CDR3: TGTGCCAGCAGTTACTCGGGGTACACCGGGGAGCTGTTTTTT. J is TRBJ2-2 and V is TRBV6-5; D remains ambiguous. Germline V gene sequence: CDR1 MNHEY, CDR2 SVGAGI. V lost 0 bases and J lost 3, with 5 bases in between. The CDR3 loop spans 14 amino acids.